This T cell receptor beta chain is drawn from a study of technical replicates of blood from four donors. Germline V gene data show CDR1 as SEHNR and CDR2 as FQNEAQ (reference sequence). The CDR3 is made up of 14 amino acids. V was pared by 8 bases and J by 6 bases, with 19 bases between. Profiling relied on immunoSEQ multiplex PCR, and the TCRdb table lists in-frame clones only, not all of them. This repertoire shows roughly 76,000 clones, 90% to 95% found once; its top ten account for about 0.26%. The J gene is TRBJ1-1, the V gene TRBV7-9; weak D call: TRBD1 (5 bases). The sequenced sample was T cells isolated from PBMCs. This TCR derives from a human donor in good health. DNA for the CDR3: TGTGCCAGCGTCTCCAGGGTTTTTGTCGCTGAAGCTTTCTTT. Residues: CASVSRVFVAEAFF.